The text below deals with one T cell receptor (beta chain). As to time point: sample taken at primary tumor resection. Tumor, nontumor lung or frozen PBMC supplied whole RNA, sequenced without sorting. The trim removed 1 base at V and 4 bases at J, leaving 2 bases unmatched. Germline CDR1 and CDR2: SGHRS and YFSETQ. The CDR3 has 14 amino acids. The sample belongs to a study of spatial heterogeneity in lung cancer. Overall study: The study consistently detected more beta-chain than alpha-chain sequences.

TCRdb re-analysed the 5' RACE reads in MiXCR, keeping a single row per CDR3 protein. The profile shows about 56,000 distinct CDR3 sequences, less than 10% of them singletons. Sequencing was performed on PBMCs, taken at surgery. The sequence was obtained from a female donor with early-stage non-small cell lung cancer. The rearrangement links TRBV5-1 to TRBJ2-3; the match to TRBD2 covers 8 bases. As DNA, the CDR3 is TGCGCCAGCAGCTTGAAACTAGCGGCAGATACGCAGTATTTT. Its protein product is CASSLKLAADTQYF.